A single sample is the source of the 27 T cell receptor beta chains below, sequenced in a study of T cell changes during pregnancy in multiple sclerosis. Profiling relied on immunoSEQ multiplex PCR, and the TCRdb table lists in-frame clones only, not all of them. The sample holds approximately 100,000 clones, approximately 90% seen once. Material: peripheral blood, obtained after pregnancy. The receptors originated from a female donor in good health, enrolled as a control in a pregnancy study.

J is TRBJ2-5 and V is TRBV5-1, with TRBD2 as a possible D gene (6 bases). Germline V gene data show CDR1 as SGHRS and CDR2 as YFSETQ. The CDR3 covers 15 residues. The germline V and J ends were trimmed by 6 bases and 1 base, with 16 bases remaining between them. For the CDR3, the DNA is TGCGCCAGCACGTCCCACCCGGGGGTCCAAGAGACCCAGTACTTC. It is translated as CASTSHPGVQETQYF.

The chain links TRBV5-1 to TRBJ1-5, with 9 bases aligning to TRBD1. V lost 0 bases, J lost 0 bases, and 1 base stayed unmatched. The length of the CDR3 is 16 residues. CDR1 is SGHRS and CDR2 is YFSETQ in the germline V gene. Here the CDR3 reads CASSLGTGDSNQPQHF. CDR3 nucleotides: TGCGCCAGCAGCTTGGGGACAGGGGATAGCAATCAGCCCCAGCATTTT. Full variable domain (outside the CDR3, taken from reference TRBV5-1 and TRBJ1-5): KAGVTQTPRYLIKTRGQQVTLSCSPISGHRSVSWYQQTPGQGLQFLFEYFSETQRNKGNFPGRFSGRQFSNSRSEMNVSTLELGDSALYLCASSLGTGDSNQPQHFGDGTRLSIL.

The genes are TRBV9 and TRBJ2-5; D possibly corresponds to TRBD2 (6 bases). In germline, CDR1 is SGDLS, CDR2 YYNGEE. V was shortened by 0 bases and J by 2 bases, with 14 bases between the two germline ends. This CDR3 has 16 amino acids. In nucleotides, the CDR3 is TGTGCCAGCAGCGTAGCTGAGGGAGGCGGGCAAGAGACCCAGTACTTC. This sequence encodes CASSVAEGGGQETQYF. Together with reference TRBV9 and TRBJ2-5, the CDR3 gives the full variable domain: DSGVTQTPKHLITATGQRVTLRCSPRSGDLSVYWYQQSLDQGLQFLIQYYNGEERAKGNILERFSAQQFPDLHSELNLSSLELGDSALYFCASSVAEGGGQETQYFGPGTRLLVL.

This chain connects TRBV19 to TRBJ2-1, with TRBD1 as a possible D gene (6 bases). The germline V gene has CDR1 LNHDA and CDR2 SQIVND (reference sequence). The V and J ends lost 5 bases and 6 bases respectively, with 23 bases between them. This CDR3 is built from 17 residues. This CDR3 is CASSSKDWGRSLNEQFF. The CDR3 nucleotides are TGTGCCAGTAGTTCAAAAGACTGGGGGCGAAGTCTCAATGAGCAGTTCTTC.

V and J are TRBV5-1 and TRBJ2-1; tentatively, D is TRBD2 (5 bases). This CDR3 is built from 14 residues. Trimming pared 2 bases from V and 7 bases from J, leaving 13 bases between. Looked up from germline, CDR1 is SGHRS and CDR2 is YFSETQ. CDR3 bases: TGCGCCAGCAGCTTTGATCAAACTAGGAATGAGCAGTTCTTC. Translated: CASSFDQTRNEQFF.

The sample holds a few counts of this clone. Germline is not matched at one junction end, which may reflect a read error. The V gene is TRBV7-3, the J gene TRBJ2-3; D perhaps matches TRBD2 (5 bases). The CDR3 totals 14 residues. From germline, CDR1 is SGHTA and CDR2 FQGTGA. The CDR3 protein is CASSLAPSIDTQYF. Written as DNA, the CDR3 is TGTGCCAGCAGCTTAGCTCCTAGCATAGATACGCAGTATTTT. The variable domain in full, completed from reference TRBV7-3 and TRBJ2-3, reads GAGVSQTPSNKVTEKGKYVELRCDPISGHTALYWYRQSLGQGPEFLIYFQGTGAADDSGLPNDRFFAVRPEGSVSTLKIQRTERGDSAVYLCASSLAPSIDTQYFGPGTRLTVL.

The rearrangement joins TRBV7-9 to TRBJ2-7; D possibly corresponds to TRBD1 (6 bases). V was pared by 2 bases and J by 6 bases, with 14 bases between. This CDR3 spans 14 amino acids. Germline CDR1 is SEHNR and CDR2 is FQNEAQ (reference sequence). The DNA for the CDR3 is TGTGCCAGCAGCTTATGGCACAGGGCATCCGAGCAGTACTTC. It specifies CASSLWHRASEQYF.

The rearrangement links TRBV5-6 to TRBJ2-1; D unclear. Germline values: CDR1 SGHDT, CDR2 YYEEEE. CDR3 length: 16 residues. Trimming removed 6 bases at V and 0 bases at J, with 16 bases between. The CDR3, as DNA: TGTGCCAGCACACGTGCCCCTATAAGCTCCTACAATGAGCAGTTCTTC. It is translated as CASTRAPISSYNEQFF.

The chain carries TRBV19 and TRBJ1-1; 7 nucleotides match TRBD1. Germline lookup yields CDR1 LNHDA and CDR2 SQIVND (reference sequence). The CDR3 sequence is 15 residues long. V gave up 5 bases and J gave up 0 bases; unmatched junction bases: 6. The CDR3 here is CASSQGGFMNTEAFF. In DNA form, the CDR3 reads TGTGCCAGTAGTCAGGGGGGCTTCATGAACACTGAAGCTTTCTTT.

The genes are TRBV5-1 and TRBJ2-5, with TRBD2 matching 8 bases. Germline lookup yields CDR1 SGHRS and CDR2 YFSETQ. The V and J ends lost 0 bases and 1 base, in that order; junction bases with no gene match: 8. The CDR3 extends over 17 amino acids. The CDR3 DNA reads TGCGCCAGCAGCTTGGGGTTGGTAGCGGGGCGCCAAGAGACCCAGTACTTC. Amino acids: CASSLGLVAGRQETQYF.

J is TRBJ2-3 and V is TRBV5-1; 10 bases line up with TRBD2. This CDR3 comprises 15 residues. Per germline, CDR1 SGHRS and CDR2 YFSETQ. V was pared by 4 bases and J by 1 base, with 3 bases of the junction left unmatched. In nucleotides, the CDR3 is TGCGCCAGCAGCCCCGGGACTAGCGGCACAGATACGCAGTATTTT. It codes for CASSPGTSGTDTQYF.

The V gene is TRBV29-1, the J gene TRBJ1-2; tentatively, D is TRBD1 (6 bases). In germline, CDR1 is SQVTM, CDR2 ANQGSEA. CDR3 length: 12 amino acids. Deletions cut 5 bases from V and 4 bases from J, with 11 bases between. The CDR3 DNA reads TGCAGCGTTACAGGACAGAGCTATGGCTACACCTTC. Protein product: CSVTGQSYGYTF.

CDR3 sequence (DNA): TGTGCCAGCGAACCAGGACAGGGCGGTTACTCACCCCTCCACTTT. It specifies CASEPGQGGYSPLHF. This chain joins TRBV6-6 and TRBJ1-6; 8 bases are shared with TRBD1. CDR1 and CDR2 from the germline V gene are MNHNY and SVGAGI (reference sequence). The CDR3 length is 15 residues. V trimming: 8 bases; J trimming: 10 bases; junction bases outside the gene matches: 13.

The gene calls are TRBV27 and TRBJ1-2; D gene ambiguous. This CDR3 region has 13 residues. Germline CDR1 is MNHEY and CDR2 is SMNVEV (reference sequence). Trimming shortened V by 11 bases and J by 3 bases, and 16 bases separated the two germline ends. The chain's CDR3 is CACRRPGDYGYTF. The DNA of the CDR3 is TGTGCCTGTCGGCGCCCGGGTGACTATGGCTACACCTTC.

The V gene is TRBV5-4, the J gene TRBJ2-5, with D tentatively TRBD1 (5 bases). Between the trimmed V and J ends, which lost 3 bases and 3 bases, there was a span of 12 bases. The CDR3 spans 14 residues. Per the germline V gene, CDR1 is SGHNT and CDR2 is YYREEE (reference sequence). The CDR3 nucleotides read TGTGCCAGCAGCTCAAAGACAGTTGAAGAGACCCAGTACTTC. Protein product: CASSSKTVEETQYF. Based on the CDR3 plus reference TRBV5-4 and TRBJ2-5, the full variable domain is ETGVTQSPTHLIKTRGQQVTLRCSSQSGHNTVSWYQQALGQGPQFIFQYYREEENGRGNFPPRFSGLQFPNYSSELNVNALELDDSALYLCASSSKTVEETQYFGPGTRLLVL.

This rearrangement joins TRBV19 to TRBJ2-5; no firm D call. Germline CDR1 reads LNHDA; CDR2 reads SQIVND (reference sequence). The CDR3 is 15 amino acids. Trimming took 2 bases from V and 5 from J, leaving 15 bases between them. In nucleotides, the CDR3 is TGTGCCAGTAGTATAAGGTCAAGCGAGTACGAGACCCAGTACTTC. This codes for CASSIRSSEYETQYF.

This chain joins TRBV5-1 and TRBJ2-5; TRBD2 agrees at 8 bases. Germline V gene lookup returns CDR1 SGHRS and CDR2 YFSETQ. CDR3 size: 14 residues. J lost 3 bases, V lost 2 bases, and 3 bases had no gene match. This chain's CDR3 is CASSLAGVKETQYF. The CDR3 region has the DNA TGCGCCAGCAGCTTAGCGGGAGTTAAAGAGACCCAGTACTTC. Full variable domain (remainder filled in from reference TRBV5-1 and TRBJ2-5): KAGVTQTPRYLIKTRGQQVTLSCSPISGHRSVSWYQQTPGQGLQFLFEYFSETQRNKGNFPGRFSGRQFSNSRSEMNVSTLELGDSALYLCASSLAGVKETQYFGPGTRLLVL.

This clone was recorded once. This rearrangement joins TRBV2 to TRBJ2-1, with 11 nucleotides matching TRBD2. The CDR3 totals 16 residues. Trimming took 6 bases from V and 4 from J; bases not matched to a gene: 8. CDR1 is SNHLY and CDR2 is FYNNEI in the germline V gene. Here the CDR3 DNA reads TGTGCCAGCAGACTCGTAGCGGGGGGGCTATACAATGAGCAGTTCTTC. Amino acids: CASRLVAGGLYNEQFF.

The V gene is TRBV6-4, the J gene TRBJ2-1, with D perhaps TRBD2 (6 bases). The V gene's germline CDR1 is MRHNA and CDR2 SNTAGT. The CDR3 runs to 15 residues. V lost 0 bases and J 7 bases, leaving 13 bases between the germline ends. The CDR3 loop is CASSDSSGMGNEQFF. The DNA of the CDR3 is TGTGCCAGCAGTGACTCTAGCGGAATGGGAAATGAGCAGTTCTTC.

The chain uses TRBV6-6 and TRBJ2-7; unclear D gene. Germline V CDR1 and CDR2: MNHNY, SVGAGI (reference sequence). CDR3 size: 11 residues. V was cut by 5 bases and J by 4 bases, with 6 bases left in between. CDR3 DNA sequence: TGTGCCAGCAGTCCCCTATACGAGCAGTACTTC. Protein: CASSPLYEQYF.

The chain combines TRBV9 with TRBJ2-2, with TRBD1 matching over 9 bases. This CDR3 has 15 amino acids. Germline assignment: CDR1 SGDLS and CDR2 YYNGEE. The ends lost 2 bases at V and 4 bases at J; junction bases unmatched: 3. DNA of the CDR3: TGTGCCAGCAGCGTCGGGACAGGGTCCACCGGGGAGCTGTTTTTT. This sequence encodes CASSVGTGSTGELFF. The whole variable domain, remainder taken from reference TRBV9 and TRBJ2-2, is DSGVTQTPKHLITATGQRVTLRCSPRSGDLSVYWYQQSLDQGLQFLIQYYNGEERAKGNILERFSAQQFPDLHSELNLSSLELGDSALYFCASSVGTGSTGELFFGEGSRLTVL.

V is TRBV27 and J is TRBJ2-5; a weak D match, TRBD2 (5 bases). Trimming took 5 bases from V and 7 from J, leaving 20 bases between them. The CDR3 sequence is 15 residues long. Germline CDR1 reads MNHEY; CDR2 reads SMNVEV (reference sequence). The CDR3 DNA reads TGTGCCAGCAGTCCTATTGGGGTGGGAGTCACGACCCAGTACTTC. It specifies CASSPIGVGVTTQYF.

This clone was recorded only once. This chain uses TRBV6-5 with TRBJ2-2, with D perhaps TRBD1 (6 bases). The CDR3 runs to 14 residues. CDR1 and CDR2 (germline): MNHEY, SVGAGI. Trimming cost V 4 bases and J 9 bases, with 15 bases left between them. CDR3 protein: CASSFQTGHRELFF. The CDR3 DNA is TGTGCCAGCAGTTTTCAGACAGGTCATAGGGAGCTGTTTTTT.

This rearrangement joins TRBV5-1 to TRBJ2-7; D might be TRBD1 (5 bases). The V gene's germline CDR1 is SGHRS and CDR2 YFSETQ. The CDR3 extends over 14 amino acids. V lost 7 bases to trimming and J lost 2 bases, with 16 bases between them. The CDR3: CASATVRQPYEQYF. The DNA for the CDR3 is TGCGCCAGCGCGACAGTTCGTCAGCCCTACGAGCAGTACTTC.

V and J are TRBV13 and TRBJ1-1; perhaps TRBD1 as D (5 bases). Germline CDR1 and CDR2: PRHDT and FYEKMQ (reference sequence). The CDR3 is 16 residues long. Trimming cost V 0 bases and J 2 bases, with 13 bases left between them. CDR3 nucleotide sequence: TGTGCCAGCAGCTTAGGGGGGAGGGGTGGAAACACTGAAGCTTTCTTT. It yields the protein CASSLGGRGGNTEAFF.

This chain connects TRBV27 to TRBJ2-1, with 12 bases matching TRBD2. CDR3 length: 16 amino acids. With 2 bases clipped from V and 8 bases from J, the junction kept 7 bases outside the gene matches. From germline, CDR1 is MNHEY and CDR2 SMNVEV (reference sequence). CDR3: CASSLTTSGGVDEQFF. The CDR3 DNA is TGTGCCAGCAGTTTAACGACTAGCGGGGGAGTCGATGAGCAGTTCTTC.

The chain is built from TRBV6-1 and TRBJ1-3; 9 nucleotides line up with TRBD1. CDR3 length equals 12 residues. Germline-derived CDR1 and CDR2 are MNHNS and SASEGT. V lost 10 bases, J lost 4 bases, and 2 bases stayed unmatched. The CDR3 loop is CAIGTGGNTIYF. As DNA, the CDR3 is TGTGCCATCGGGACAGGGGGAAACACCATATATTTT.